The clone carrying this T cell receptor beta chain was counted at least ten times. The data were taken from a study of blood T cells in healthy people across ages. Sample-barcoded 5' priming and a J-beta primer mix drove a second PCR of roughly 7 to 11 cycles. MiXCR, applied by TCRdb to the 5' RACE reads, yields one record per CDR3 protein. The repertoire holds about 930,000 distinct CDR3 sequences, with about 28% as singletons. From germline, CDR1 is SGDLS and CDR2 YYNGEE. There are 15 residues in the CDR3. V was cut by 0 bases and J by 5 bases, with 14 bases left in between. This same sample was also taken into another study, of T cells of mothers and their children. That source adds: The yield was over 9.5 million TCR beta CDR3 reads from each mother and a few million from each child.

This sequence originates from a woman aged 40 to 50 in good health. Sample: blood. The chain carries TRBV9 and TRBJ2-5; D not certain. CDR3 nucleotide sequence: TGTGCCAGCAGCGTAGCTGCCAGTCGTCGGGAGACCCAGTACTTC. This gives the protein CASSVAASRRETQYF.